The 5 T cell receptor beta chains presented below share a single source sample, sequenced in a study of cytomegalovirus exposure and HLA in healthy donors. Primers: 60 Vbeta forward and 13 Jbeta reverse. Assay: immunoSEQ multiplex PCR; the TCRdb copy retains only in-frame clones and omits some. The sample consists of over 110,000 clones, around three quarters of them appearing once. The sequenced sample consisted of PBMCs. The receptor source for this set is a man aged 18-30 years in good health and CMV-seronegative.

This chain connects TRBV6-1 to TRBJ1-6; TRBD1 aligns across 7 bases. V lost 7 bases, J lost 6 bases, and 3 bases stayed unmatched. From germline, CDR1 is MNHNS and CDR2 SASEGT. The CDR3 consists of 13 residues. CDR3 loop: CASKGDSNSPLHF. The CDR3 nucleotides read TGTGCCAGCAAAGGGGACAGTAATTCACCCCTCCACTTT.

CDR3 protein: CATTGQDNYGYTF. CDR3 DNA: TGTGCCACTACCGGCCAGGATAACTATGGCTACACCTTC. This rearrangement joins TRBV2 to TRBJ1-2; D gene uncertain. Trimming left V 10 bases short and J 1 base short, with 13 bases between. Germline V CDR1 and CDR2: SNHLY, FYNNEI. There are 13 residues in the CDR3.

The CDR3 sequence is CASSYSRITEAFF. The CDR3 DNA reads TGTGCCAGCAGTTACTCGAGGATTACTGAAGCTTTCTTT. The chain is built from TRBV6-5 and TRBJ1-1; D gene uncertain. CDR1 is MNHEY, CDR2 SVGAGI, per germline. This CDR3 comprises 13 residues. The V end was cut by 0 bases, the J end by 5 bases, with 7 bases between.

This CDR3 is CASSVVGLAGNTGELFF. The CDR3 nucleotides read TGTGCCAGCAGCGTAGTAGGGCTAGCGGGGAACACCGGGGAGCTGTTTTTT. The V gene is TRBV9, the J gene TRBJ2-2, with 8 nucleotides matching TRBD2. The germline V gene has CDR1 SGDLS and CDR2 YYNGEE. This CDR3 comprises 17 residues. J gave up 1 base and V 0 bases, and 5 bases lay outside the gene matches.

The gene calls are TRBV7-9 and TRBJ1-1; TRBD1 matches at 10 bases. V was pared by 4 bases and J by 6 bases, with 8 bases of the junction left unmatched. CDR1 SEHNR and CDR2 FQNEAQ come from the germline V gene (reference sequence). CDR3 length: 15 amino acids. CDR3 sequence reads: CASSSGQGEGAEAFF. As DNA, the CDR3 is TGTGCCAGCAGCTCCGGACAGGGGGAAGGGGCTGAAGCTTTCTTT.